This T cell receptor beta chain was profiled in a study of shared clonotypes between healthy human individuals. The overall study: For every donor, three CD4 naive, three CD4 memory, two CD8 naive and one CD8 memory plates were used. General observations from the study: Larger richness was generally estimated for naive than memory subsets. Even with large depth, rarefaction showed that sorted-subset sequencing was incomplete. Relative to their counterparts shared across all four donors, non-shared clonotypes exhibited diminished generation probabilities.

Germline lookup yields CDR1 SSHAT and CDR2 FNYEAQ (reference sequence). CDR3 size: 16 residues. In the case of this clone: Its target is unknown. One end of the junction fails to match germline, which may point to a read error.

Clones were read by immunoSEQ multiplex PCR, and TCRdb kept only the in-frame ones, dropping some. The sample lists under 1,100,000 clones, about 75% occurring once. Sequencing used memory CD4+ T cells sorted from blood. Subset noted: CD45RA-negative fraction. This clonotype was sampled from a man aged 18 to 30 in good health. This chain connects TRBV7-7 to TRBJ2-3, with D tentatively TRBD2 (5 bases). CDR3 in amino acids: CASSQSLGTGTDTQYF. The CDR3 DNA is TGTGCTAGCAGCCAAAGCCTGGGAACGGGAACAGATACGCAGTATTTT.